This TCR beta chain was identified in a study of cytomegalovirus exposure and HLA in healthy donors. Findings of the study overall: Among TCR beta chains, those listed as cytomegalovirus-associated numbered more than 150. Some public TCRs appeared in many individuals, while most sequences were rare. The finding came from a later analysis; first-cohort TCR clusters tended to co-occur in the 95 to 150 validation repertoires.

Method: immunoSEQ multiplex PCR; TCRdb's copy keeps in-frame clones and lacks some. The sample consists of some 90,000 clones, roughly 96% of them appearing once. Comment on this clone: Its antigen remains unidentified.

Germline V gives CDR1 LNHDA, CDR2 SQIVND (reference sequence). CDR3 length: 14 amino acids. The J segment lost 5 bases and the V segment lost 5 bases, leaving 3 bases of the junction unmatched. The chain carries TRBV19 and TRBJ2-2; TRBD1 matches 9 bases. Material: PBMCs. This receptor was taken from a man younger than 35 in good health and CMV-seronegative. The CDR3, as DNA: TGTGCCAGTAGTCCCGGACAGGGGACCGGGGAGCTGTTTTTT. Translating gives CASSPGQGTGELFF.